This T cell receptor (beta chain) was captured in a study of technical replicates of blood from a handful of donors. Assay: immunoSEQ multiplex PCR; the TCRdb copy retains only in-frame clones and omits some. The data show 84,000 or so clones, around 94% seen once. CDR1 is MGHRA, CDR2 YSYEKL, per germline. V was shortened by 6 bases and J by 0 bases, with 10 bases between the two germline ends. CDR3 length: 14 amino acids. The clonotype was recovered from a human donor in good health. J is TRBJ2-3 and V is TRBV4-1, with D tentatively TRBD2 (5 bases). Sequenced sample: T cells isolated from PBMCs. The CDR3 nucleotides are TGCGCCAGCAGACCCACGGGGAGCACAGATACGCAGTATTTT. Translating gives CASRPTGSTDTQYF.